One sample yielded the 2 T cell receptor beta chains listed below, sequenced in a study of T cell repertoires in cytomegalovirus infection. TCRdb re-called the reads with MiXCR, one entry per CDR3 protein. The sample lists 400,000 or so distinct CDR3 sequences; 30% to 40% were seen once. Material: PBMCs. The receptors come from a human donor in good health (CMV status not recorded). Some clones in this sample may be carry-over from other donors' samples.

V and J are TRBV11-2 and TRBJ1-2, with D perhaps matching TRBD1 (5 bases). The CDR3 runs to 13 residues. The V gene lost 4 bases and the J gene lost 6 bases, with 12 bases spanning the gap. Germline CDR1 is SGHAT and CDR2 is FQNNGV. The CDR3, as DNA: TGTGCCAGCAGCTCCGCAGGGATTAATGGCTACACCTTC. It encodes CASSSAGINGYTF.

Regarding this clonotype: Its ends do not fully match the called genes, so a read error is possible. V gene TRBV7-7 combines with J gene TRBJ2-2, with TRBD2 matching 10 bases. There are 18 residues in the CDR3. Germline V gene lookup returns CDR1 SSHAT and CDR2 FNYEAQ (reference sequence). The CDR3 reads CASSPIAGGLSNTGELFF. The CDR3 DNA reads TGTGCTAGCAGCCCAATAGCGGGGGGCCTCTCAAACACCGGGGAGCTGTTTTTT.